The following is a T cell receptor (beta chain) sequence with its context. This specimen comes from a study of blood T cell repertoires in COVID-19. The junction had 8 bases not matched to a gene; V was cut back by 3 bases and J by 8 bases. CDR3 length: 16 residues. From germline, CDR1 is MNHEY and CDR2 SMNVEV (reference sequence). Profiling relied on immunoSEQ multiplex PCR, and the TCRdb table lists in-frame clones only, not all of them. The table records about 100,000 clones, 90% to 95% of them present only once. This chain uses TRBV27 with TRBJ2-3; the match to TRBD2 covers 13 bases. The sequencing sample was made of peripheral blood. The sequence was collected from a man in his fifties or sixties with active COVID-19. As DNA, the CDR3 is TGTGCCAGCAGTTTCGTCGGACTAGCGGGAGCGGTTACGCAGTATTTT. Its protein is CASSFVGLAGAVTQYF.